This record covers a single TCR beta chain. In the PCR, 60 Vbeta and 13 Jbeta primers were used. The data were produced by immunoSEQ multiplex PCR, yet TCRdb's version contains in-frame clones alone and is incomplete. The sample carries around 120,000 clones, around 76% recorded once. The data stem from a study of cytomegalovirus exposure and HLA in healthy donors. There are 13 residues in the CDR3. The germline V gene encodes CDR1 LNHDA and CDR2 SQIVND (reference sequence). V lost 4 bases to trimming and J lost 6 bases, with 10 bases between them. This receptor was taken from a man aged 55 to 70 in good health and CMV-seropositive. The chain recombines TRBV19 with TRBJ1-5; D is undetermined. The specimen was PBMCs. The CDR3: CASSNIGGQPQHF. The CDR3 DNA follows: TGTGCCAGTAGTAACATTGGTGGTCAGCCCCAGCATTTT. Together with reference TRBV19 and TRBJ1-5, the CDR3 gives the full variable domain: DGGITQSPKYLFRKEGQNVTLSCEQNLNHDAMYWYRQDPGQGLRLIYYSQIVNDFQKGDIAEGYSVSREKKESFPLTVTSAQKNPTAFYLCASSNIGGQPQHFGDGTRLSIL.